The present TCR beta chain was sequenced within a study of T cell repertoires in cytomegalovirus infection. About the study: CMV infection together with matching HLA type was indicated by public TCR beta signatures.

This clonotype was counted only a few times. Its antigen is not identified. Study conclusions and caveats: Cumulative frequency (of public TCR beta family members) identified carriers of CMV plus the relevant HLA.

Via MiXCR, TCRdb re-called the reads, giving one row per CDR3 protein. Among around 310,000 distinct CDR3 sequences listed, approximately 32% were seen once. The CDR3 consists of 14 residues. V lost 5 bases to trimming and J lost 2 bases, with 12 bases between them. The germline V gene has CDR1 SNHLY and CDR2 FYNNEI. The source of this sequence is a human donor in good health (CMV status not recorded). Some clones in this sample may be carry-over from other donors' samples. The rearrangement links TRBV2 to TRBJ1-1; D is perhaps TRBD1 (5 bases). This specimen was cultured PBMCs, taken from culture after CMV antigen stimulation. The CDR3 loop is CASSKGPINTEAFF. DNA of the CDR3: TGTGCCAGCAGTAAGGGACCCATCAACACTGAAGCTTTCTTT.